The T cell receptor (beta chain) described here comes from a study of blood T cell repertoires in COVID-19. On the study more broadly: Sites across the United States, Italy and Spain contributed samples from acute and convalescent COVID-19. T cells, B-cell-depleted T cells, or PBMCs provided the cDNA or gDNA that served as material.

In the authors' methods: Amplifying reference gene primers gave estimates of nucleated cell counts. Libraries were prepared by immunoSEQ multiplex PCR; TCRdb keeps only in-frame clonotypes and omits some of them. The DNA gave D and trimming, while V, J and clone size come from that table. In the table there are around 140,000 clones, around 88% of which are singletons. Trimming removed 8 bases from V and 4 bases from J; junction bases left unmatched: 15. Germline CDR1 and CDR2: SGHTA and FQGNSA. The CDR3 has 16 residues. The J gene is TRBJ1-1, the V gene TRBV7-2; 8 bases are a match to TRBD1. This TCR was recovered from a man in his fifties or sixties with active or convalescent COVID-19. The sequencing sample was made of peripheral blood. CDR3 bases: TGTGCCAGCCACGTCCCGGGACAGGTCGTTCGCACTGAAGCTTTCTTT. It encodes CASHVPGQVVRTEAFF.